A single sample gave rise to the 21 T cell receptor beta chains below, sequenced in a study of T cells in localized non-small cell lung cancer. TCRdb's table, derived via immunoSEQ multiplex PCR, lists solely in-frame clones and lacks some. This sample has under 20,000 clones, with approximately 84% found just once. The specimen comprised peripheral blood, sampled before any cancer treatment. All receptors derive from a male donor older than 55 with stage I lung adenocarcinoma.

The chain combines TRBV6-5 with TRBJ1-1; D gene ambiguous. There are 15 residues in the CDR3. Looked up from germline, CDR1 is MNHEY and CDR2 is SVGAGI. V was pared by 4 bases and J by 2 bases, with 14 bases between. CDR3 amino acids: CASSSLEGYNTEAFF. The CDR3 nucleotides read TGTGCCAGCAGTTCCCTAGAGGGCTACAACACTGAAGCTTTCTTT.

J is TRBJ2-7 and V is TRBV28, with 10 bases identical to TRBD2. CDR1 and CDR2 from the germline V gene are MDHEN and SYDVKM. V was clipped by 3 bases and J by 3 bases; unmatched bases: 5. The CDR3 runs to 15 residues. The CDR3 nucleotides read TGTGCCAGCAGTTTTGGACTAGCGGACATCTACGAGCAGTACTTC. Amino acids: CASSFGLADIYEQYF.

J is TRBJ1-5 and V is TRBV2; 7 bases agree with TRBD1. The germline V gene encodes CDR1 SNHLY and CDR2 FYNNEI. The CDR3 has 14 amino acids. Trimming at V came to 7 bases and at J to 2 bases, leaving 5 bases not matched to a gene. The CDR3 sequence: CASTIGQGNQPQHF. The CDR3 DNA is TGTGCCAGCACCATCGGACAGGGCAATCAGCCCCAGCATTTT.

The J gene is TRBJ1-6, the V gene TRBV5-8; no definite D call. The CDR3 contains 15 residues. Trimming took off 0 bases at V and 10 bases at J, with 14 bases between the two ends. Germline V gives CDR1 SGHTS, CDR2 YDEGEE. CDR3 DNA sequence: TGTGCCAGCAGCTTGGACACCGGAGGTCTCTCACCCCTCCACTTT. It is translated as CASSLDTGGLSPLHF.

The V gene is TRBV6-6, the J gene TRBJ1-1; the D gene is possibly TRBD1 (6 bases). Trimming took off 6 bases at V and 6 bases at J, with 23 bases between the two ends. The germline CDR1 and CDR2 sequences are MNHNY and SVGAGI (reference sequence). There are 16 residues in the CDR3. CDR3 protein: CASRPLGGGVLAEAFF. The CDR3 DNA sequence: TGTGCCAGCAGACCACTGGGAGGGGGGGTGCTTGCTGAAGCTTTCTTT.

The rearrangement links TRBV19 to TRBJ2-2; 8 bases agree with TRBD1. The germline V gene has CDR1 LNHDA and CDR2 SQIVND (reference sequence). Trimming cost V 8 bases and J 5 bases; bases outside gene matches: 10. The length of the CDR3 is 15 residues. The CDR3 sequence is CASSLGQVVTGELFF. The CDR3 DNA sequence: TGTGCCAGTTCCCTGGGACAGGTTGTAACCGGGGAGCTGTTTTTT.

The chain recombines TRBV10-3 with TRBJ2-2; the match to TRBD1 covers 7 bases. V dropped 3 bases and J dropped 0; count of bases not matched to a gene: 4. This CDR3 spans 16 amino acids. Germline assignment: CDR1 ENHRY and CDR2 SYGVKD. The CDR3 here is CAISEQGPSNTGELFF. The CDR3 DNA reads as TGTGCCATCAGTGAACAGGGGCCTTCGAACACCGGGGAGCTGTTTTTT.

The V gene is TRBV19, the J gene TRBJ1-2; D ambiguous. Germline CDR1 LNHDA, CDR2 SQIVND (reference sequence). V shed 5 bases and J shed 7 bases, with 14 bases lying between them. This CDR3 comprises 13 residues. The CDR3 coding sequence is TGTGCCAGTAGTGAAATGGACCTGTTTGGCTACACCTTC. Protein: CASSEMDLFGYTF.

J is TRBJ1-1 and V is TRBV27; D call uncertain. Germline-derived CDR1 and CDR2 are MNHEY and SMNVEV (reference sequence). V lost 6 bases and J 2 bases, leaving 10 bases between the germline ends. The CDR3 runs 13 residues. This chain's CDR3 is CASRIRPNTEAFF. The CDR3 DNA follows: TGTGCCAGCAGGATACGTCCTAACACTGAAGCTTTCTTT.

The chain uses TRBV19 and TRBJ2-3, with a possible D match to TRBD2 (5 bases). This CDR3 contains 14 residues. Per the germline V gene, CDR1 is LNHDA and CDR2 is SQIVND (reference sequence). Trimming stripped 1 base from V and 4 bases from J, with 9 bases between. This chain's CDR3 is CASSIAGIPDTQYF. The CDR3 DNA sequence: TGTGCCAGTAGTATAGCCGGGATCCCAGATACGCAGTATTTT.

The genes are TRBV30 and TRBJ1-5; no clear D gene. Germline CDR1 GTSNPN, CDR2 SVGIG (reference sequence). The CDR3 is made up of 13 amino acids. Trimming removed 2 bases at V and 7 bases at J, with 12 bases between. For the CDR3, the DNA is TGTGCCTGGAGTAAGGGAGGCGACCAGCCCCAGCATTTT. Translation gives CAWSKGGDQPQHF.

V and J are TRBV5-1 and TRBJ2-7; D is possibly TRBD1 (6 bases). Trimming shortened V by 4 bases and J by 3 bases, and 8 bases separated the two germline ends. Germline values: CDR1 SGHRS, CDR2 YFSETQ. This CDR3 is built from 12 residues. This CDR3 reads CASSMDSYEQYF. The CDR3 DNA reads as TGCGCCAGCAGCATGGACAGCTACGAGCAGTACTTC.

J is TRBJ2-3 and V is TRBV30; D may be TRBD2 (5 bases). The CDR3 loop spans 13 amino acids. Germline-derived CDR1 and CDR2 are GTSNPN and SVGIG (reference sequence). CDR3 DNA: TGTGTTCTAGGCGGGTATAGCACAGATACGCAGTATTTT. As protein: CVLGGYSTDTQYF.

The chain recombines TRBV2 with TRBJ2-7; D may correspond to TRBD1 or TRBD2 (5 bases each). The CDR3 runs 13 residues. Trimming stripped 7 bases from V and 3 bases from J, with 13 bases between. CDR1 and CDR2 from the germline V gene are SNHLY and FYNNEI. CDR3 sequence reads: CASTGDGHYEQYF. CDR3 nucleotides: TGTGCCAGCACCGGGGACGGACACTACGAGCAGTACTTC.

This clone was counted once. V and J are TRBV5-4 and TRBJ2-6; D is uncertain. Trimming removed 4 bases at V and 0 bases at J, with 8 bases between. The CDR3 is made up of 15 amino acids. Germline assignment: CDR1 SGHNT and CDR2 YYREEE (reference sequence). The CDR3 DNA sequence: TGTGCCAGCAGCCTTAGAGGCTCTGGGGCCAACGTCCTGACTTTC. Its translation: CASSLRGSGANVLTF. Variable domain in full (rest from reference TRBV5-4 and TRBJ2-6): ETGVTQSPTHLIKTRGQQVTLRCSSQSGHNTVSWYQQALGQGPQFIFQYYREEENGRGNFPPRFSGLQFPNYSSELNVNALELDDSALYLCASSLRGSGANVLTFGAGSRLTVL.

The chain employs TRBV28 and TRBJ2-3; the D call may be TRBD1 or TRBD2 (5 bases each). V lost 3 bases and J lost 2, with 15 bases in between. The V gene's germline CDR1 is MDHEN and CDR2 SYDVKM. The CDR3 spans 16 residues. CDR3 amino acids: CASSFGANLFTDTQYF. The CDR3 coding sequence is TGTGCCAGCAGTTTCGGGGCTAACCTTTTCACAGATACGCAGTATTTT.

The chain uses TRBV4-2 and TRBJ2-3; 7 nucleotides match TRBD1. V shed 0 bases and J 2 bases; nucleotides not matched to a gene: 5. Looked up from germline, CDR1 is LGHNA and CDR2 is YNFKEQ. The CDR3 covers 16 residues. CDR3 coding DNA: TGTGCCAGCAGCCAAGATAGGGGGCTGCCCACAGATACGCAGTATTTT. This encodes CASSQDRGLPTDTQYF.

The V call is TRBV7-9, the J call TRBJ1-1, with no clear D. The CDR3 contains 14 residues. Trimming stripped 4 bases from V and 1 base from J, with 10 bases between. Germline CDR1 and CDR2: SEHNR and FQNEAQ (reference sequence). The chain's CDR3 is CASSSRGSNTEAFF. In DNA form, the CDR3 reads TGTGCCAGCAGCTCCCGGGGATCGAACACTGAAGCTTTCTTT.

The chain couples TRBV2 to TRBJ1-3; D may be TRBD1 (5 bases). Trimming stripped 4 bases from V and 2 bases from J, with 6 bases between. CDR3 length: 13 residues. Germline V lookup: CDR1 SNHLY, CDR2 FYNNEI. The CDR3 reads CASSAGPGNTIYF. CDR3 nucleotides: TGTGCCAGCAGTGCAGGGCCTGGAAACACCATATATTTT.

This rearrangement joins TRBV28 to TRBJ1-5; tentatively, D is TRBD1 (6 bases). V lost 6 bases to trimming and J lost 2 bases, with 14 bases between them. Looked up from germline, CDR1 is MDHEN and CDR2 is SYDVKM. The CDR3 totals 15 residues. The chain's CDR3 is CASSQTGAGNQPQHF. CDR3 coding DNA: TGTGCCAGCAGCCAGACAGGCGCAGGCAATCAGCCCCAGCATTTT.

This clone has only a few counts. The junction differs from germline at one of its ends, possibly a read error. The chain is built from TRBV5-1 and TRBJ2-3; 7 nucleotides agree with TRBD1. Germline V gives CDR1 SGHRS, CDR2 YFSETQ. The CDR3 is 12 amino acids. CDR3 in amino acids: CASKHETGSQNF. CDR3 DNA sequence: TGCGCCAGCAAACACGAGACAGGGTCCCAGAATTTT.